Listed below are T cell receptor beta chains from one sample, sequenced in a study of T cells after yellow fever vaccination. Each CDR3 protein is one row after TCRdb ran MiXCR on the 5' RACE reads. The sample contains around 350,000 distinct CDR3 sequences, around a tenth of which appear only once. This specimen consisted of PBMCs, obtained on the day of the first yellow fever vaccination. The receptors stem from a man between 18 and 29 years old who received the YFV17D yellow fever vaccine. CDR3s include the opening cysteine and the closing phenylalanine or tryptophan. A D gene is named only where the DNA matches it firmly. Size tells how often a clone was seen (once, few, many) or the class of an expanded clone, and some rows leave it out.

>.|15|.|TRBV4-2|TRBJ1-5
CASSQVRQGNQPQHF
TGTGCCAGCAGCCAAGTTAGACAGGGCAATCAGCCCCAGCATTTT
>TRBD2|17|.|TRBV6-5|TRBJ2-5
CASRRTLRGGAQETQYF
TGTGCCAGCAGACGGACACTACGGGGGGGGGCCCAAGAGACCCAGTACTTC
>TRBD1|14|few|TRBV19|TRBJ1-1
CASTNSNRGWGAFF
TGTGCCAGTACCAACTCCAACAGGGGATGGGGAGCTTTCTTT
>.|15|few|TRBV15|TRBJ2-3
CATSRARGGTDTQYF
TGTGCCACCAGCAGAGCGCGCGGGGGCACAGATACGCAGTATTTT
>.|14|many|TRBV19|TRBJ1-1
CASSIVSGYTEAFF
TGTGCCAGTAGTATAGTATCGGGGTACACTGAAGCTTTCTTT
>TRBD1|17|few|TRBV15|TRBJ1-3
CATSRDLGQGTGNTIYF
TGTGCCACCAGCAGAGATCTAGGACAGGGTACTGGAAACACCATATATTTT
>TRBD2|16|.|TRBV18|TRBJ2-5
CASSPSGHGRGETQYF
TGTGCCAGCTCACCATCGGGACACGGGAGGGGAGAGACCCAGTACTTC
>.|17|few|TRBV5-4|TRBJ2-6
CASSLSLGDSGANVLTF
TGTGCCAGCAGCTTGAGTCTCGGGGATTCTGGGGCCAACGTCCTGACTTTC
>TRBD2|17|few|TRBV15|TRBJ2-3
CATSRGALAGGIDTQYF
TGTGCCACCAGCAGAGGGGCGCTAGCGGGGGGAATAGATACGCAGTATTTT
>TRBD1|15|few|TRBV10-2|TRBJ1-3
CASSATGRSGNTIYF
TGCGCCAGCAGTGCGACAGGGCGCTCTGGAAACACCATATATTTT
>.|14|few|TRBV19|TRBJ2-1
CASSIWWQDNEQFF
TGTGCCAGTAGTATATGGTGGCAGGACAATGAGCAGTTCTTC
>.|15|.|TRBV7-9|TRBJ2-2
CASSLMDTGTGELFF
TGTGCCAGCAGCTTAATGGACACTGGCACCGGGGAGCTGTTTTTT
>TRBD2|17|many|TRBV29-1|TRBJ2-3
CSVEAWTSGGATDTQYF
TGCAGCGTTGAAGCTTGGACTAGCGGGGGGGCAACAGATACGCAGTATTTT
>.|16|.|TRBV10-2|TRBJ2-3
CASSEPDRTSTDTQYF
TGCGCCAGCAGTGAGCCCGACAGGACCAGCACAGATACGCAGTATTTT
>.|13|.|TRBV9|TRBJ1-2
CASSREAIYGYTF
TGTGCCAGCTCGAGGGAGGCAATTTATGGCTACACCTTC